This entry concerns a single TCR beta chain. No antigen is known for it. This entry is derived from a study of shared clonotypes between healthy human individuals. Study-level information: In total, the donors were two women and a few men aged 18 to 49. Study conclusions and caveats: Sharing of clonotypes among donors was expected to vary with sequencing depth.

Trimming took off 4 bases at V and 2 bases at J, with 14 bases between the two ends. CDR3 length: 15 amino acids. Germline V gene sequence: CDR1 SGHRS, CDR2 YFSETQ. The material for each subset, its genomic DNA, was split evenly across several immunoSEQ plates. This table comes from immunoSEQ multiplex PCR, and its TCRdb copy is limited to in-frame clones, with some not included. The table shows fewer than 1 million clones, with approximately 97% occurring only once. CD8 cells regarded as naive lacked CD45RO, were positively chosen for CCR7, and omitted terminally differentiated effector memory CD45RA+ cells.

The chain couples TRBV5-1 to TRBJ2-3, with a tentative D call TRBD2 (6 bases). The specimen was naive CD8+ T cells sorted from blood. This TCR was recovered from a man aged 30-40 years in good health. In DNA, the CDR3 is TGCGCCAGCAGCGCCCTCACGGACTACACAGATACGCAGTATTTT. Residues: CASSALTDYTDTQYF.